This T cell receptor beta chain came from a study of PD-1 blockade in classical Hodgkin lymphoma (dated by TCRdb to 2020 to 2021). About the study as a whole: Nivolumab dosing was 3 mg/kg intravenously every 2 weeks, continuing until either disease progression or unacceptable toxicity. A peripheral blood immune signature of response to PD-1 blockade in classical Hodgkin lymphoma was defined using TCR beta sequencing and CyTOF. The investigation overall reported the following: Baseline diversity similar to that of newly diagnosed patients was observed in trial patients achieving complete response, whereas significantly lower diversity was observed in partial responders and progressors. Lower diversity was seen in patients whose nivolumab began less than 1 year after ASCT, and these patients were left out of later analyses so that immune reconstitution would not confound the results. The study covered only a single clinical trial cohort, and the causes of the repertoire differences, possibly disease activity or prior therapy, were still not defined. Baseline TCR diversity was reported as lower in newly diagnosed patients than in healthy donors, and lower still in relapsed/refractory patients. A significant rise by C4D1 was seen in CD4+ but not CD8+ TCR diversity (p=0.0027 vs p=0.16), with the rise being most apparent in complete responders (p=0.02).

About this clone: Its antigen specificity is not known. The sample holds no much larger clone one base away, and base qualities are not on file. Other DNA sequences in the sample encode the same CDR3.

Including the terminal cysteine and phenylalanine, the CDR3 comprises 15 residues. Only CDR3 DNA is held: 45 bases, read in frame from base 1. V lost 3 bases and J lost 3 bases, and the count of bases not matched to a germline gene is 7. CDR1 and CDR2 (MGHRA, YSYEKL) derive from the germline V gene. The label giving this sample's time point can be read as: cycle 2 day 1 (C2D1) of nivolumab. All trial patients had relapsed after autologous stem cell transplantation, with cohorts A, B and C differing in prior brentuximab vedotin exposure. The trial cohort was composed of under 70 patients with relapsed/refractory classical Hodgkin lymphoma, for whom complete response, partial response or progressive disease was recorded as best overall response. Trial patients were treated with single-agent nivolumab in the multi-cohort phase II CheckMate 205 trial. An independent review committee assessed best overall response by applying the 2007 International Working Group response criteria. Trial PBMCs were collected immediately before nivolumab initiation (C1D1) and during therapy at cycle 2 day 1 and cycle 4 day 1. Peripheral blood was collected in 8 mL Vacutainer Cell Preparation Tubes, from which PBMCs were isolated by centrifugation and then cryopreserved.

The Qiagen DNeasy kit was used to extract genomic DNA both from unsorted PBMCs and from the negatively selected CD4+ and CD8+ fractions. TCR beta CDR3 regions were amplified by immunoSEQ multiplex PCR using primers annealing to V and J segments. A synthetic immune receptor repertoire was used to minimize amplification bias, and any remaining bias was removed computationally after sequencing. In the paper's pipeline: Repertoire diversity was quantified as the Shannon entropy index using custom Python scripts. Unsorted, CD4+ and CD8+ repertoires were examined separately, except in combined analyses, for which CD4+ and CD8+ sequences were merged in silico. A clone was considered expanded if an increase in frequency of at least 2-fold after treatment relative to C1D1 was found, and a pseudocount of 0.5 was applied to clones undetected at baseline. Singleton clones were defined as clones with 0 or 1 copy at C1D1, and non-singleton clones were defined as clones with 2 or more copies. Clones expanded in unsorted samples were annotated as CD4+, CD8+ or unknown by matching protein sequences in sorted samples from the same patient. Wilcoxon tests on paired samples were used to test changes in diversity from C1D1 to C4D1. Entries here come from immuneACCESS through TCRdb and include only in-frame sequences with V and J called. Some clones fail to appear in such tables; in the studies checked, an unresolved V gene covers under half of the shortfall, and the cause of the remainder is unknown. For V, J and clone size, that table is used; D and trimming come from the DNA. This sample holds 110,000 or so clones; around 89% were observed only once. Of the sample, approximately 20% falls within the top ten clones.

This receptor was taken from a human donor with classical Hodgkin lymphoma. The V and J segments used are TRBV4-1 and TRBJ2-7; the central 8 bases match TRBD2. The specimen comprised peripheral blood mononuclear cells (PBMCs), sampled before the second cycle of nivolumab. The DNA is as follows: TGCGCCAGCAGCCAGGAAAGCGGGAGAATCTACGAGCAGTACTTC. This codes for CASSQESGRIYEQYF.